A single sample is the source of the 31 T cell receptor beta chains below, sequenced in a study of molecular identifiers for immune sequencing clone quantification. Each CDR3 protein gets one entry after TCRdb re-called the PCR reads with MiXCR. The sample includes some 650,000 distinct CDR3 sequences, about 20% of them seen just once. Sequences were obtained from naive CD8+ T cells from blood, with Jurkat cell RNA spiked in. Subset indicated: FACS-sorted CD8+CD4-CCR7+CD45RA+ naive T cells. Receptors were obtained from a human donor in good health. Some libraries in this study had Jurkat cell RNA spiked in.

This clonotype was detected ten times or more. The genes are TRBV27 and TRBJ2-3; TRBD2 matches 15 bases. The CDR3 contains 16 residues. Germline V gene lookup returns CDR1 MNHEY and CDR2 SMNVEV (reference sequence). The trim removed 6 bases at V and 2 bases at J, leaving 3 bases unmatched. The CDR3 DNA follows: TGTGCCAGCAGGGGGACTAGCGGGGGGCTCACAGATACGCAGTATTTT. This gives the protein CASRGTSGGLTDTQYF.

This chain links TRBV12-3 or TRBV12-4 with TRBJ1-5; 8 bases map to TRBD1. The junction had 7 bases not matched to a gene; V was cut back by 6 bases and J by 6 bases. The CDR3 covers 14 residues. The CDR3 coding sequence is TGTGCCAGCAGCCACGGACAGGGCAGTCAGCCCCAGCATTTT. Its protein product is CASSHGQGSQPQHF.

With regard to this clonotype: Since a much larger clone is just one base distant, this may be a read error. The CDR3 nucleotides read TGTGCCGGCAGTGATGGATCTTTCTTT. Amino acids: CAGSDGSFF. The chain links TRBV2 to TRBJ1-1, with D uncertain. Germline CDR1 is SNHLY and CDR2 is FYNNEI. The CDR3 is 9 amino acids. The full variable domain, in which reference TRBV2 and TRBJ1-1 provide the parts outside the CDR3, is EPEVTQTPSHQVTQMGQEVILRCVPISNHLYFYWYRQILGQKVEFLVSFYNNEISEKSEIFDDQFSVERPDGSNFTLKIRSTKLEDSAMYFCAGSDGSFFGQGTRLTVV.

This clonotype was recorded at least ten times. This chain connects TRBV28 to TRBJ2-1; no firm D call. Germline lookup yields CDR1 MDHEN and CDR2 SYDVKM. Deletions cut 2 bases from V and 9 bases from J, with 5 bases between. The CDR3 contains 11 residues. CDR3 coding DNA: TGTGCCAGCAGTTTAAGCCCTGAGCAGTTCTTC. This sequence encodes CASSLSPEQFF.

This sequence joins TRBV5-3 and TRBJ1-1, with D unresolved. TRBV5-3 is identified as an open reading frame with a role that is uncertain. The CDR3 covers 21 residues. The CDR3 DNA follows: TGTGTCAGCAGCTTACCCCGAGACGAGAAGAGAGTTTCGCTTTACAGTTCCCAAGCTTTCTTT. This sequence encodes CVSSLPRDEKRVSLYSSQAFF.

The sample holds a few counts of this clonotype. It may be a read error: a sequence one base away is much more abundant. The CDR3: CASSLVVRGNEKLFF. The DNA of the CDR3 is TGTGCCAGCAGCTTAGTCGTCCGGGGGAATGAAAAACTGTTTTTT. The gene calls are TRBV7-9 and TRBJ1-4, with D tentatively TRBD1 (5 bases). The CDR3 has 15 amino acids. V was shortened by 1 base and J by 5 bases, with 11 bases between the two germline ends. The germline CDR1 and CDR2 sequences are SEHNR and FQNEAQ (reference sequence).

Worth noting for this clonotype: A much larger clonotype is one base distant, so this may be a read error. The rearrangement uses TRBV28 and TRBJ1-5; 11 positions match TRBD1. The CDR3 totals 14 residues. V shed 8 bases, J shed 6 bases, and the junction held 6 bases outside the gene matches. The germline CDR1 and CDR2 sequences are MDHEN and SYDVKM. This CDR3 reads CASEDRGLGQPQHF. The CDR3 DNA is TGTGCCAGCGAGGACAGGGGGCTCGGTCAGCCCCAGCATTTT.

This clonotype was recorded a few times. V gene TRBV4-1 combines with J gene TRBJ2-3; 8 bases fit TRBD2. The CDR3 has 18 amino acids. Germline CDR1 and CDR2: MGHRA and YSYEKL. The trim removed 1 base at V and 1 base at J, leaving 10 bases unmatched. CDR3 sequence: CASSQVTGGPYGTDTQYF. CDR3 bases: TGCGCCAGCAGCCAAGTTACGGGAGGGCCTTACGGCACAGATACGCAGTATTTT.

The gene calls are TRBV6-2 or TRBV6-3 and TRBJ2-1; the match to TRBD2 covers 7 bases. Germline loops: CDR1 MNHEY, CDR2 SVGEGT. Germline trimming cut 8 bases from V and 15 bases from J; bases unmatched to any gene: 13. The CDR3 covers 12 residues. CDR3 in DNA: TGTGCCAGCGGGGAGGGAGGGCCGGTCTTGTTCTTC. This codes for CASGEGGPVLFF.

This clonotype was counted ten times or more. CDR3 in amino acids: CASSQDHGTTFYEQYF. In DNA, the CDR3 is TGTGCCAGCAGCCAAGACCACGGGACTACCTTCTACGAGCAGTACTTC. The gene calls are TRBV4-2 and TRBJ2-7, with 7 positions matching TRBD2. Germline CDR1 reads LGHNA; CDR2 reads YNFKEQ. The V and J ends lost 0 bases and 3 bases, in that order; junction bases with no gene match: 8. The CDR3 sequence is 16 residues long.

The J gene is TRBJ2-7, the V gene TRBV7-6; TRBD1 aligns across 9 bases. V lost 6 bases and J lost 4; bases outside the gene matches: 10. This CDR3 comprises 15 residues. In germline, CDR1 is SGHVS, CDR2 FNYEAQ. CDR3 DNA: TGTGCCAGCAGTCAACGGCGAGACAGGGGGTACGAGCAGTACTTC. This gives the protein CASSQRRDRGYEQYF.

In its sample, this clonotype was seen many times. CDR3 residues: CASSIPSNSSYEQYF. The CDR3, as DNA: TGTGCCAGCAGCATACCCTCGAACAGCTCCTACGAGCAGTACTTC. The chain couples TRBV21-1 to TRBJ2-7; the table's D call TRBD2 went unverified against the DNA. TRBV21-1 is an annotated pseudogene. There are 15 residues in the CDR3.

This clonotype was observed at least ten times. The chain links TRBV19 to TRBJ2-3; perhaps TRBD2 as D (5 bases). The V end lost 10 bases, the J end lost 0 bases, and 11 bases lay between the germline ends. CDR3 length: 13 residues. The germline CDR1 and CDR2 sequences are LNHDA and SQIVND (reference sequence). CDR3 amino acids: CATGAASTDTQYF. As DNA, the CDR3 is TGTGCCACCGGAGCGGCTAGCACAGATACGCAGTATTTT.

This clonotype has ten or more counts. This chain joins TRBV4-1 and TRBJ2-7, with D unclear. CDR1 and CDR2 (germline): MGHRA, YSYEKL. V lost 0 bases to trimming and J lost 4 bases, with 7 bases between them. The length of the CDR3 is 13 residues. The CDR3 DNA reads TGCGCCAGCAGCCAAGAGGGCAGATACGAGCAGTACTTC. This gives the protein CASSQEGRYEQYF.

This clonotype was seen a few times. The V and J genes are TRBV6-2 or TRBV6-3 and TRBJ1-1; D gene ambiguous. The CDR3 runs 18 residues. The germline CDR1 and CDR2 sequences are MNHEY and SVGEGT. Trimming removed 0 bases from V and 1 base from J, with 18 bases in between. The CDR3 nucleotides read TGTGCCAGCAGTTACTCGCCCGTGGACGGGGTTTGGAACACTGAAGCTTTCTTT. Its translation is CASSYSPVDGVWNTEAFF.

This clonotype was seen at least ten times. The chain carries TRBV29-1 and TRBJ2-7, with 9 nucleotides matching TRBD1. Germline lookup yields CDR1 SQVTM and CDR2 ANQGSEA. This CDR3 region has 13 residues. The ends lost 3 bases at V and 9 bases at J; junction bases unmatched: 9. The CDR3 nucleotides are TGCAGCGTTGAGGGGACAGGGTTGTTCGGGCAGTACTTC. Amino acid sequence: CSVEGTGLFGQYF.

The genes are TRBV4-3 and TRBJ2-3; TRBD2 aligns across 11 bases. V dropped 0 bases and J dropped 5; count of bases not matched to a gene: 10. CDR1 and CDR2 from the germline V gene are LGHNA and YSLEER. The CDR3 extends over 18 amino acids. The CDR3 sequence: CASSQEVAGGPWVDTQYF. The CDR3 DNA follows: TGCGCCAGCAGCCAAGAGGTAGCGGGAGGGCCGTGGGTAGATACGCAGTATTTT.

This clonotype was recorded at least ten times. Germline and junction disagree at one end, which may indicate a read error. The V and J genes are TRBV4-1 and TRBJ1-1; D is ambiguous. This CDR3 is built from 12 residues. The germline CDR1 and CDR2 sequences are MGHRA and YSYEKL. For the CDR3, the DNA is TGTGCCAGCAGCCAGGTGAACACTGAAGCTTTCTTT. This translates into CASSQVNTEAFF.

This clonotype was seen ten or more times. The J gene is TRBJ1-1, the V gene TRBV6-5, with D hard to call. The CDR3 has 17 residues. V was trimmed by 3 bases and J by 10 bases, leaving 27 bases between them. The V gene's germline CDR1 is MNHEY and CDR2 SVGAGI. CDR3 sequence reads: CASSYFSMVSGVGRAFF. The CDR3 DNA is TGTGCCAGCAGTTATTTCTCAATGGTCTCGGGCGTCGGTCGAGCTTTCTTT.

This clonotype was seen a few times. The chain carries TRBV7-9 and TRBJ1-2; D not resolved. There are 14 residues in the CDR3. Germline V CDR1 and CDR2: SEHNR, FQNEAQ (reference sequence). Trimming cost V 4 bases and J 3 bases, with 12 bases left between them. The CDR3 is CASSSTLGHYGYTF. CDR3 bases: TGTGCCAGCAGCTCGACGTTAGGCCACTATGGCTACACCTTC.

This clonotype was detected ten times or more. V usage is TRBV20-1 and J usage is TRBJ2-3; D unresolved. V lost 3 bases and J 6 bases, leaving 7 bases between the germline ends. CDR3 length: 11 amino acids. Germline-derived CDR1 and CDR2 are DFQATT and SNEGSKA (reference sequence). The CDR3: CSASDWDTQYF. CDR3 DNA: TGCAGTGCTAGCGACTGGGATACGCAGTATTTT.

This clonotype appeared many times. The V and J genes are TRBV5-6 and TRBJ1-1; TRBD1 agrees at 10 bases. The CDR3 consists of 15 residues. The germline V gene has CDR1 SGHDT and CDR2 YYEEEE. J gave up 4 bases and V 3 bases, and 6 bases lay outside the gene matches. CDR3 in amino acids: CASSWDRGVGTEAFF. Here the CDR3 DNA reads TGTGCCAGCAGCTGGGACAGGGGTGTAGGCACTGAAGCTTTCTTT. Full variable domain (rest looked up from reference TRBV5-6 and TRBJ1-1): DAGVTQSPTHLIKTRGQQVTLRCSPKSGHDTVSWYQQALGQGPQFIFQYYEEEERQRGNFPDRFSGHQFPNYSSELNVNALLLGDSALYLCASSWDRGVGTEAFFGQGTRLTVV.

This clonotype was seen at least ten times. This chain joins TRBV20-1 and TRBJ1-5; D is unresolved. Germline loops: CDR1 DFQATT, CDR2 SNEGSKA (reference sequence). The CDR3 has 12 amino acids. The V gene lost 5 bases and the J gene lost 11 bases, with 16 bases spanning the gap. CDR3 residues: CSAEEVMVTQHF. Here the CDR3 DNA reads TGCAGTGCTGAGGAGGTAATGGTGACCCAGCATTTT.

Ten or more counts support this clonotype. The chain joins TRBV24-1 to TRBJ1-1; a weak D match, TRBD1 (5 bases). There are 17 residues in the CDR3. In germline, CDR1 is KGHDR, CDR2 SFDVKD. Trimming stripped 4 bases from V and 0 bases from J, with 17 bases between. The CDR3 sequence is CATSDPPPGLMNTEAFF. In DNA form, the CDR3 reads TGTGCCACCAGTGACCCCCCCCCAGGGCTAATGAACACTGAAGCTTTCTTT.

This clonotype was seen a handful of times. This chain links TRBV14 with TRBJ1-4; TRBD1 is a possible D gene (5 bases). With 8 bases removed from V and 3 bases from J, the gap between germline ends came to 16 bases. The CDR3 contains 15 residues. Per the germline V gene, CDR1 is SGHDN and CDR2 is FVKESK. CDR3 protein: CASSLWGEPNEKLFF. The CDR3 region has the DNA TGTGCCAGCTCCTTATGGGGGGAGCCTAATGAAAAACTGTTTTTT.

This CDR3 reads CASSVQGLGNSPLHF. The CDR3 bases are TGCGCCAGCAGCGTACAGGGTCTGGGTAATTCACCCCTCCACTTT. V usage is TRBV5-1 and J usage is TRBJ1-6; the D gene is possibly TRBD1 (6 bases). Germline CDR1 SGHRS, CDR2 YFSETQ. The V gene lost 4 bases and the J gene lost 6 bases, with 14 bases spanning the gap. The CDR3 runs to 15 residues.

This clonotype was seen ten or more times. V is TRBV28 and J is TRBJ2-1; TRBD2 matches at 7 bases. V shed 10 bases and J 8 bases; nucleotides not matched to a gene: 11. This CDR3 has 13 residues. Germline CDR1 is MDHEN and CDR2 is SYDVKM. Written as DNA, the CDR3 is TGTGCCACCTCTCGCTTGGGGGGGGATGAGCAGTTCTTC. Translation gives CATSRLGGDEQFF.

This clonotype appeared a few times. Just one base apart from a much larger clone, this may be a read error. The chain joins TRBV7-6 to TRBJ2-7, with 8 bases aligning to TRBD2. CDR1 and CDR2 (germline): SGHVS, FNYEAQ. The CDR3 loop spans 16 amino acids. The CDR3 DNA sequence: TGTGCCAGCGGCTTAGATGATAGCGGGACTGCCTACGAGCAGTACTTC. It yields the protein CASGLDDSGTAYEQYF.

This clonotype was counted many times. The chain links TRBV9 to TRBJ2-7; D is tentatively TRBD1 or TRBD2 (6 bases each). The ends were cut back, 0 bases at V and 6 bases at J, with 13 bases in the middle. Germline values: CDR1 SGDLS, CDR2 YYNGEE. The CDR3 is 14 residues long. CDR3 bases: TGTGCCAGCAGCGTAGGTCCCGGGGGCGCCGAGCAGTACTTC. This translates into CASSVGPGGAEQYF.

This clonotype showed up just a few times. This sequence joins TRBV15 and TRBJ1-2; 10 nucleotides agree with TRBD1. V gave up 1 base and J gave up 2 bases; unmatched junction bases: 1. This CDR3 has 15 amino acids. Germline V lookup: CDR1 LNHNV, CDR2 YYDKDF (reference sequence). The CDR3 DNA reads TGTGCCACCAGCAGAGGACAGGGGGCGAACTATGGCTACACCTTC. Residues: CATSRGQGANYGYTF.

The sample holds many counts of this clonotype. It is unclear where the CDR3 begins or ends on the DNA, so no DNA is shown, and the CDR3 is as TCRdb lists it. V gene TRBV28 combines with J gene TRBJ2-3. Germline-derived CDR1 and CDR2 are MDHEN and SYDVKM. A total of 15 residues make up the CDR3, ends included. CDR3 protein: CASSFLETSTDTQYF.